This T cell receptor beta chain was found in a study of blood T cell repertoires in COVID-19. Clones were read by immunoSEQ multiplex PCR, and TCRdb kept only the in-frame ones, dropping some. The sample comprises more than 250,000 clones, 70% to 90% of which are singletons, and 5.5% to 7% rests with the top ten. This receptor was identified in a woman aged 25 to 39 who had recovered from COVID-19. The sequencing input was PBMCs or T cells enriched from blood (not recorded which).

CDR3 protein: CASSWRGGSMNTEAFF. Written as DNA, the CDR3 is TGTGCCAGCAGCTGGAGGGGTGGTTCTATGAACACTGAAGCTTTCTTT. The V gene is TRBV7-9, the J gene TRBJ1-1; D perhaps matches TRBD1 (5 bases). This CDR3 spans 16 amino acids. Germline V gene lookup returns CDR1 SEHNR and CDR2 FQNEAQ (reference sequence). The germline V and J ends were trimmed by 4 bases and 0 bases, with 15 bases remaining between them.